A selection of T cell receptor beta chains follows, all from one sample in a study of response to subunit inactivated influenza vaccine. Each CDR3 protein is one row after TCRdb ran MiXCR on the RT-PCR reads. The sample yields around 570,000 distinct CDR3 sequences, under 9% seen once. The material was PBMCs from blood, obtained less than 30 months after vaccination. The receptors were gathered from a man aged 45-69 years who received an inactivated influenza vaccine. The CDR3 runs from the conserved cysteine through the conserved F or W. A D gene is named only where the DNA matches it firmly. Clone sizes are given selectively: once, few, many, or a class where the clone is expanded.

. 15 TRBJ1-1 many TRBV5-5 CASREALGGFTEAFF TGTGCCAGCAGAGAAGCCCTTGGGGGTTTTACTGAAGCTTTCTTT
. 16 TRBJ2-3 few TRBV4-3 CASSQVPGVGTDTQYF TGCGCCAGCAGCCAAGTCCCGGGAGTTGGGACAGATACGCAGTATTTT
. 14 TRBJ2-5 . TRBV10-3 CAITPGQGWETQYF TGTGCCATCACCCCTGGGCAGGGTTGGGAGACCCAGTACTTC
. 13 TRBJ2-7 few TRBV30 CAWSLGHSYEQYF TGTGCCTGGAGTCTAGGACATTCCTACGAGCAGTACTTC
. 12 TRBJ2-1 many TRBV29-1 CSVPGGGTGKFF TGCAGCGTCCCCGGGGGGGGGACAGGGAAGTTCTTC
. 15 TRBJ1-2 . TRBV21-1 CASSNRRGERRGYTF TGTGCCAGCAGCAACCGCAGGGGGGAACGGCGTGGCTACACCTTC
. 12 TRBJ2-7 many TRBV20-1 CSARALAGEQYF TGCAGTGCTAGGGCACTAGCCGGCGAGCAGTACTTC
. 13 TRBJ1-1 . TRBV20-1 CSATEGGSTEAFF TGCAGTGCTACCGAGGGGGGGAGCACTGAAGCTTTCTTT
TRBD2 17 TRBJ2-1 many TRBV12-3/TRBV12-4 CASRSLVASGGNNEQFF TGTGCCAGCCGAAGTTTGGTGGCTAGCGGGGGGAACAATGAGCAGTTCTTC
TRBD2 15 TRBJ2-1 . TRBV29-1 CSVELTSGRNNEQFF TGCAGCGTTGAATTGACTAGCGGGAGGAACAATGAGCAGTTCTTC
. 13 TRBJ1-1 . TRBV29-1 CSVAQGRNTEAFF TGCAGCGTTGCACAGGGAAGGAACACTGAAGCTTTCTTT
TRBD1 16 TRBJ1-6 few TRBV5-1 CASSIDRQGAGSPLHF TGCGCCAGCAGCATCGATCGACAGGGAGCGGGATCACCCCTCCACTTT
. 16 TRBJ2-3 . TRBV6-2/TRBV6-3 CASSIFGDRGTDTQYF TGTGCCAGCAGTATTTTTGGGGATCGGGGCACAGATACGCAGTATTTT
TRBD1 12 TRBJ2-3 . TRBV29-1 CSGTGTVDTQYF TGCAGCGGAACCGGGACAGTAGATACGCAGTATTTT
. 12 TRBJ2-4 . TRBV25-1 CASSASGGIQYF TGTGCCAGCAGTGCATCCGGGGGCATTCAGTACTTC
. 13 TRBJ1-4 many TRBV7-2 CASSLRAKGELFF TGTGCCAGCAGCTTAAGGGCTAAGGGGGAACTGTTTTTT
TRBD2 16 TRBJ2-3 . TRBV5-1 CASSPTSVSRTDTQYF TGCGCCAGCAGCCCAACTAGCGTTTCCCGCACAGATACGCAGTATTTT
. 13 TRBJ1-1 many TRBV12-3/TRBV12-4 CASSLVRGREAFF TGTGCCAGCAGTTTAGTTCGGGGCCGTGAAGCTTTCTTT
TRBD2 18 TRBJ2-5 few TRBV3-1 CASSQEGFLAGLQETQYF TGTGCCAGCAGCCAAGAAGGATTCCTAGCGGGGCTACAAGAGACCCAGTACTTC
. 14 TRBJ2-7 many TRBV12-3/TRBV12-4 CASSGTQPPYEQYF TGTGCCAGCAGTGGGACACAACCTCCCTACGAGCAGTACTTC
TRBD2 14 TRBJ2-2 many TRBV10-3 CAMRGAESTGELFF TGTGCCATGCGGGGGGCCGAAAGCACCGGGGAGCTGTTTTTT
TRBD1 15 TRBJ1-2 many TRBV4-3 CASSQLTGGASGYTF TGCGCCAGCAGCCAGCTGACAGGGGGCGCATCGGGCTACACCTTC
TRBD2 15 TRBJ2-3 . TRBV12-3/TRBV12-4 CASTLGRGITDTQYF TGTGCCAGCACCCTAGGGCGGGGGATCACAGATACGCAGTATTTT
TRBD2 17 TRBJ2-3 many TRBV29-1 CSVKGGRAPLGTDTQYF TGCAGCGTTAAAGGCGGGAGGGCCCCCCTTGGCACAGATACGCAGTATTTT
TRBD2 15 TRBJ2-5 few TRBV6-2/TRBV6-3 CASSTGTIIQETQYF TGTGCCAGCAGTACCGGGACTATTATTCAAGAGACCCAGTACTTC
. 16 TRBJ2-2 few TRBV24-1 CATSSTSRLKTGELFF TGTGCCACCAGTTCTACCTCTCGGCTAAAGACCGGGGAGCTGTTTTTT
. 16 TRBJ2-1 . TRBV9 CASSVDMTSSYNEQFF TGTGCCAGCAGCGTAGACATGACGAGCTCCTACAATGAGCAGTTCTTC
TRBD2 16 TRBJ2-7 . TRBV4-1 CASSPFTTSGTYEQYF TGCGCCAGCAGCCCTTTCACGACTAGCGGGACCTACGAGCAGTACTTC
TRBD1 14 TRBJ1-2 few TRBV20-1 CSAAPTGGADGYTF TGCAGTGCTGCTCCTACAGGGGGCGCGGATGGCTACACCTTC
TRBD2 17 TRBJ2-3 few TRBV4-3 CASSQETAGGPTDTQYF TGCGCCAGCAGCCAAGAAACGGCGGGAGGGCCCACAGATACGCAGTATTTT
. 15 TRBJ2-7 . TRBV4-1 CASRWGVQESYEQYF TGCGCCAGCAGATGGGGAGTACAGGAATCCTACGAGCAGTACTTC
. 15 TRBJ2-7 few TRBV10-3 CAISDHRGGGYEQYF TGTGCCATCAGTGACCACAGGGGAGGGGGCTACGAGCAGTACTTC
TRBD2 16 TRBJ2-1 . TRBV6-1 CASREPGLAVNNEQFF TGTGCCAGCAGGGAGCCTGGACTAGCGGTAAACAATGAGCAGTTCTTC
. 15 TRBJ2-2 many TRBV7-2 CASRAGTTNTGELFF TGTGCCAGCAGGGCCGGGACCACGAACACCGGGGAGCTGTTTTTT
TRBD2 16 TRBJ2-3 . TRBV6-1 CASSPLRGGFSDTQYF TGTGCCAGCAGCCCACTCCGGGGGGGCTTTTCAGATACGCAGTATTTT
TRBD2 16 TRBJ2-3 many TRBV28 CASSSNWGEGTDTQYF TGTGCCAGCAGTTCGAATTGGGGGGAGGGGACAGATACGCAGTATTTT
. 13 TRBJ2-7 many TRBV5-1 CASSLRELYEQYF TGCGCCAGCAGCTTGCGGGAGCTCTACGAGCAGTACTTC
TRBD2 15 TRBJ2-5 . TRBV24-1 CATSRGSISGETQYF TGTGCCACCAGTCGCGGGAGTATTTCGGGGGAGACCCAGTACTTC
. 14 TRBJ1-6 few TRBV6-5 CASSYPGLNSPLHF TGTGCCAGCAGTTATCCCGGCCTTAATTCACCCCTCCACTTT
. 16 TRBJ2-6 . TRBV6-2/TRBV6-3 CASRTGHLSGANVLTF TGTGCCAGCAGAACGGGACATCTCTCTGGGGCCAACGTCCTGACTTTC
. 12 TRBJ2-3 many TRBV29-1 CSVVASTDTQYF TGCAGCGTTGTTGCTAGCACAGATACGCAGTATTTT
. 16 TRBJ2-7 . TRBV27 CASRSLSGLGSYEQYF TGTGCCAGCAGATCGCTTAGCGGCCTGGGTTCCTACGAGCAGTACTTC
TRBD1 16 TRBJ2-5 . TRBV6-2/TRBV6-3 CASSYSGTGGEETQYF TGTGCCAGCAGTTACTCGGGGACAGGGGGCGAAGAGACCCAGTACTTC
. 14 TRBJ2-3 few TRBV27 CASSLSPSPDTQYF TGTGCCAGCAGTTTATCACCCAGCCCGGATACGCAGTATTTT
TRBD2 16 TRBJ2-1 few TRBV6-5 CASSYSRASGMHEQFF TGTGCCAGCAGTTACTCACGAGCTAGCGGGATGCATGAGCAGTTCTTC
TRBD2 19 TRBJ2-7 . TRBV11-2 CASSSGLAGELRLGREQYF TGTGCCAGCAGCTCGGGACTAGCGGGGGAGTTAAGGCTGGGCCGCGAGCAGTACTTC
. 14 TRBJ1-1 few TRBV5-1 CASSLAAVEGVAFF TGCGCCAGCAGCTTGGCCGCGGTGGAAGGGGTGGCTTTCTTT
TRBD1 15 TRBJ1-6 . TRBV3-1 CASSQPTGSHSPLHF TGTGCCAGCAGCCAACCGACAGGGAGCCATTCACCCCTCCACTTT
. 14 TRBJ2-5 many TRBV25-1 CASSDPGGAETQYF TGTGCCAGCAGTGACCCCGGCGGAGCTGAGACCCAGTACTTC
. 14 TRBJ2-3 . TRBV20-1 CSASQTINTDTQYF TGCAGTGCTTCTCAAACTATAAACACAGATACGCAGTATTTT
. 13 TRBJ2-3 few TRBV28 CASSFGDRDTQYF TGTGCCAGCAGTTTTGGGGATAGAGATACGCAGTATTTT
TRBD1 16 TRBJ1-1 . TRBV27 CASSVRSDRGHTEAFF TGTGCCAGCAGTGTTCGATCAGACAGGGGGCACACTGAAGCTTTCTTT
. 13 TRBJ2-7 many TRBV5-1 CASSPRTDKEQYF TGCGCCAGCAGCCCCAGGACCGACAAAGAGCAGTACTTC
. 12 TRBJ2-7 many TRBV7-2 CASGAGAYEQYF TGTGCCAGCGGTGCCGGGGCCTACGAGCAGTACTTC
TRBD2 14 TRBJ2-7 few TRBV29-1 CSAARTSGRSEQYF TGCAGCGCTGCTCGGACTAGCGGGAGAAGCGAGCAGTACTTC